The rows below give T cell receptor beta chains drawn from one sample of a study of shared clonotypes between healthy human individuals. TCRdb's table, derived via immunoSEQ multiplex PCR, lists solely in-frame clones and lacks some. This table holds about 1.4 million clones, approximately 97% found once. What was sequenced was naive CD4+ T cells sorted from blood. The receptors were sampled from a man aged 25-45 years in good health. Each CDR3 is given with its conserved first and last residue. The D gene is left open where the match is weak. Expanded clones get a size class; other rows say once, few or many, or leave the size out.

clone_size j_call d_call v_call cdr3_aa cdr3_nt
- TRBJ1-1 - TRBV2 CASSEAGHSSTEAFF TGTGCCAGCAGTGAAGCGGGGCACAGCAGCACTGAAGCTTTCTTT
once TRBJ1-1 TRBD1 TRBV29-1 CSVRGLNTEAFF TGCAGCGTGAGGGGGCTGAACACTGAAGCTTTCTTT
- TRBJ1-1 - TRBV14 CASSQVQVMNTEAFF TGTGCCAGCAGCCAAGTACAGGTCATGAACACTGAAGCTTTCTTT
- TRBJ1-1 - TRBV2 CASSAVMTNTEAFF TGTGCCAGCAGTGCGGTTATGACAAACACTGAAGCTTTCTTT
- TRBJ2-3 TRBD2 TRBV9 CASSKGLLAGRTDTQYF TGTGCCAGCAGCAAAGGACTACTAGCGGGTCGCACAGATACGCAGTATTTT
- TRBJ2-3 - TRBV29-1 CSGSGRYTDTQYF TGCAGCGGGTCAGGTCGCTACACAGATACGCAGTATTTT
- TRBJ2-5 - TRBV5-4 CASSTGTGIQETQYF TGTGCCAGCAGCACGGGGACGGGTATCCAAGAGACCCAGTACTTC
- TRBJ1-4 TRBD1 TRBV4-3 CASSQDIGTANEKLFF TGCGCCAGCAGCCAAGATATAGGGACAGCTAATGAAAAACTGTTTTTT
- TRBJ2-1 TRBD1 TRBV11-1 CASSLDRVRVVF TGTGCCAGCAGCTTGGACAGGGTGAGGGTTGTCTTC
- TRBJ2-3 - TRBV27 CASSLEGFPDTQYF TGTGCCAGCAGTTTGGAAGGGTTCCCAGATACGCAGTATTTT